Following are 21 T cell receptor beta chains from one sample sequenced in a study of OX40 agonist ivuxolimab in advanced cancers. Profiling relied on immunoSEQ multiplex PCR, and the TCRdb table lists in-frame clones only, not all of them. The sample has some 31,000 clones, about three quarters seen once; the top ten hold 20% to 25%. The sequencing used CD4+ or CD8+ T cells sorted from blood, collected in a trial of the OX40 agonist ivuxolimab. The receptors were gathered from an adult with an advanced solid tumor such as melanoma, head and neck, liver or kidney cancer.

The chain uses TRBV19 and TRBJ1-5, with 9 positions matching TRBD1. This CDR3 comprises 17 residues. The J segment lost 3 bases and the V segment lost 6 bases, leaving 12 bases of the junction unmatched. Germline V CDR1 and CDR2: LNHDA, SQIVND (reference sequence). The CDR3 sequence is CASRTNPGQGYNQPQHF. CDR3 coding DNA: TGTGCCAGTAGAACAAATCCGGGACAGGGCTACAATCAGCCCCAGCATTTT.

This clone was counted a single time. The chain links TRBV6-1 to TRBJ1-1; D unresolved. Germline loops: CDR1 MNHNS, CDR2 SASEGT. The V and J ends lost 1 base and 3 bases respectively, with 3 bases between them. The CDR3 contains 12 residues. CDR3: CASSEVYTEAFF. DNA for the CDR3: TGTGCCAGCAGTGAAGTATACACTGAAGCTTTCTTT.

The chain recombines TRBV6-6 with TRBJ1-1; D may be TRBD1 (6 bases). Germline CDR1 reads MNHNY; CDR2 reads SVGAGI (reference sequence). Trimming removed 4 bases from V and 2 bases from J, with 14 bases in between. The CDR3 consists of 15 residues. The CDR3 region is CASSFYPRGNTEAFF. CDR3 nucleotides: TGTGCCAGCAGTTTCTACCCCAGGGGAAACACTGAAGCTTTCTTT.

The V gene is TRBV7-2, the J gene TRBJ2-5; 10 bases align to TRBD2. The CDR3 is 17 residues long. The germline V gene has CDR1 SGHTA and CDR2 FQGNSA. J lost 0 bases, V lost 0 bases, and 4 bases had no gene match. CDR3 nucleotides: TGTGCCAGCAGCTTAGCGCTAAGCGGGGGGGACCAAGAGACCCAGTACTTC. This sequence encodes CASSLALSGGDQETQYF.

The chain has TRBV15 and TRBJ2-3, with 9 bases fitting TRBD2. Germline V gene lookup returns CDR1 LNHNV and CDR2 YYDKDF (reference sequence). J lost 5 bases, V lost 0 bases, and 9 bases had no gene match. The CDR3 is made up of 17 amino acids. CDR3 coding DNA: TGTGCCACCAGCAGAGATAGGAGCGGGGGGACCTTAGATACGCAGTATTTT. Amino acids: CATSRDRSGGTLDTQYF.

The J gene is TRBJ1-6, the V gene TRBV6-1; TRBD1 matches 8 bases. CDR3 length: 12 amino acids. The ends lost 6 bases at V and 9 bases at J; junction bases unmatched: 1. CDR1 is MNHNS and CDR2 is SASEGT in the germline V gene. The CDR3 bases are TGTGCCAGCAGGACAGGGGTTTCACCCCTCCACTTT. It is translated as CASRTGVSPLHF.

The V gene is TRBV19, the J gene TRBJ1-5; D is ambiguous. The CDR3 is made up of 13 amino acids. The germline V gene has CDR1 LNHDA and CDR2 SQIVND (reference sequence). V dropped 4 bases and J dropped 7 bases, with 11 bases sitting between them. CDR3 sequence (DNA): TGTGCCAGTAGTAGGATCGGATTCCAGCCCCAGCATTTT. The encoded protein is CASSRIGFQPQHF.

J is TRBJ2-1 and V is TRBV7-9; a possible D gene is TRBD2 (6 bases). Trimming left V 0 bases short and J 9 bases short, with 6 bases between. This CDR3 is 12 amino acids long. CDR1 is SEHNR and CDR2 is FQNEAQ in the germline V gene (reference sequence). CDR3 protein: CASSLAGGEQFF. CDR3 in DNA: TGTGCCAGCAGCTTAGCGGGGGGTGAGCAGTTCTTC.

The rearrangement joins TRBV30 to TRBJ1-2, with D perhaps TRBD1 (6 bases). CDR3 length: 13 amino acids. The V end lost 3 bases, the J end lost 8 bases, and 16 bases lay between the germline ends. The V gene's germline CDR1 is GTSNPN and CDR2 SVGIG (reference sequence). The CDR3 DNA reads TGTGCCTGGAGACCGGGAGGGGGTTGGGGCTACACCTTC. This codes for CAWRPGGGWGYTF.

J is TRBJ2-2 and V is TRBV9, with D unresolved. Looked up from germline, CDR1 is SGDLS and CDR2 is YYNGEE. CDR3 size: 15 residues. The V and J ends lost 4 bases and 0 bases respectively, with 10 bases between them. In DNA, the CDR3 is TGTGCCAGCAGCCCCCGGGCAGCGAACACCGGGGAGCTGTTTTTT. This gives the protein CASSPRAANTGELFF.

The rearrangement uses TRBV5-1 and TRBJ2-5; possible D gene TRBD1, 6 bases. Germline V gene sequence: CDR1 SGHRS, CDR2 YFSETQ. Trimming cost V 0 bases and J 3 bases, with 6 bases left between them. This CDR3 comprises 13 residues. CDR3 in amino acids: CASSLDREETQYF. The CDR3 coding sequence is TGCGCCAGCAGCTTGGACAGGGAAGAGACCCAGTACTTC.

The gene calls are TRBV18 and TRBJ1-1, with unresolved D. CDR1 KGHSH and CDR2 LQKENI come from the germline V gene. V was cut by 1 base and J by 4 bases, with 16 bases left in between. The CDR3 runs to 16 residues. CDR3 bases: TGTGCCAGCTCACCACTTTTAGAAGTTCGAACCACTGAAGCTTTCTTT. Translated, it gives CASSPLLEVRTTEAFF.

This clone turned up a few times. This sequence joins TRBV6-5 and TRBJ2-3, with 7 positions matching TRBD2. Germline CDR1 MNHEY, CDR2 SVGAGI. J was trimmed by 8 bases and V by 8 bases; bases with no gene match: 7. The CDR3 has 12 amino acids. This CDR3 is CASWGGVGTQYF. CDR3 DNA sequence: TGTGCCAGCTGGGGAGGGGTAGGTACGCAGTATTTT.

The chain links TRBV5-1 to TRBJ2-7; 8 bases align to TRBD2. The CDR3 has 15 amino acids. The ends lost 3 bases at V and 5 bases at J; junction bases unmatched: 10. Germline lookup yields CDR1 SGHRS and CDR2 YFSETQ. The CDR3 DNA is TGCGCCAGCAGCTCGGACCCGGGACTAGGGAACGAGCAGTACTTC. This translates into CASSSDPGLGNEQYF.

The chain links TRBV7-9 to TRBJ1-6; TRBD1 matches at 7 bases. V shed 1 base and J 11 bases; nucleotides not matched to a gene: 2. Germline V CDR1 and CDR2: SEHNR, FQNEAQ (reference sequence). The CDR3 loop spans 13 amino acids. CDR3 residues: CASSLGQGAPLHF. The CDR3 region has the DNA TGTGCCAGCAGCTTAGGACAGGGAGCACCCCTCCACTTT.

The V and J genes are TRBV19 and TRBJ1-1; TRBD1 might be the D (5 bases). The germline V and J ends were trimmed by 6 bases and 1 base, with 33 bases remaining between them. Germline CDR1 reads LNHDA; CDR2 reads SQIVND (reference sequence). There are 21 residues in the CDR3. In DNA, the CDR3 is TGTGCCAGTAGGCTTGGACACGGCTCGGATATGAGCGGGAAAAGGAACACTGAAGCTTTCTTT. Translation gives CASRLGHGSDMSGKRNTEAFF.

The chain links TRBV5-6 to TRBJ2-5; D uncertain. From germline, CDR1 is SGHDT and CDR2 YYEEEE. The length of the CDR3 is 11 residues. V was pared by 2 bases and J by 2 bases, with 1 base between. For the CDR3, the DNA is TGTGCCAGCAGCTTACAAGAGACCCAGTACTTC. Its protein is CASSLQETQYF.

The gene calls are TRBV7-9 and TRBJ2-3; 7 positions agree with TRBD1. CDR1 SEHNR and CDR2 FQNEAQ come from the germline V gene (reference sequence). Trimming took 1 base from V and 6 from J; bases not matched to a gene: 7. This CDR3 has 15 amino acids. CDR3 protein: CASSLVTGEKDTQYF. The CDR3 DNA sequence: TGTGCCAGCAGCTTAGTTACAGGGGAAAAGGATACGCAGTATTTT.

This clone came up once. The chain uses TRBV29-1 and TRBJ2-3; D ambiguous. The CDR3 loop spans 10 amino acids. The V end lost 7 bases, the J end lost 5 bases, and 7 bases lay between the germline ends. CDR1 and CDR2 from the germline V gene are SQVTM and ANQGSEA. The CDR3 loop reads CSAMRDTQYF. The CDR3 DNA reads TGCAGCGCCATGAGAGATACGCAGTATTTT.

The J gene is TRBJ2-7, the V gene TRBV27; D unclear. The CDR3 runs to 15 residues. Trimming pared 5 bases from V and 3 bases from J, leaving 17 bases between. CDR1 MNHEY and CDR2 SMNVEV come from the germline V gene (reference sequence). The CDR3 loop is CASSNPPGLVYEQYF. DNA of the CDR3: TGTGCCAGCAGTAACCCACCTGGTCTAGTCTACGAGCAGTACTTC.

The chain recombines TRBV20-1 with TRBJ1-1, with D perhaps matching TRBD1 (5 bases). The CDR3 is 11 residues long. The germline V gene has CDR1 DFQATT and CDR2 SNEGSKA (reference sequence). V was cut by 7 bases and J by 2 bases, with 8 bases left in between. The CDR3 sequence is CSGDSNTEAFF. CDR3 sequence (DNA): TGCAGTGGAGACAGCAACACTGAAGCTTTCTTT.